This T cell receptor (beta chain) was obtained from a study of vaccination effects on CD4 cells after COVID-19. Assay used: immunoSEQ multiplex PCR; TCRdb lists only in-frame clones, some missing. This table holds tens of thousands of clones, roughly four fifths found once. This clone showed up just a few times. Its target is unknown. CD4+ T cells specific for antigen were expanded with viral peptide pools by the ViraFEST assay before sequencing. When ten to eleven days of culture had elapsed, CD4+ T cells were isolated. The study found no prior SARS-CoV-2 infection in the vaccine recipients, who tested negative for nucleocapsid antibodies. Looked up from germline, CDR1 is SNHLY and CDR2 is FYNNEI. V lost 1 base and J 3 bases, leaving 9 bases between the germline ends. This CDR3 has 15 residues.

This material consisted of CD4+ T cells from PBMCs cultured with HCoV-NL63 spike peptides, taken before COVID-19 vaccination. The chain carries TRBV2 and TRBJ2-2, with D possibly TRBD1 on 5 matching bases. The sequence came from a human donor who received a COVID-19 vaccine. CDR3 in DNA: TGTGCCAGCAGTGAAGACCAGGGTTACACCGGGGAGCTGTTTTTT. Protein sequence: CASSEDQGYTGELFF.